Below, 20 T cell receptor beta chains from the same sample are listed, as sequenced in a study of T cells in tumors and immune-related adverse events. The protocol was immunoSEQ multiplex PCR, while the TCRdb copy is restricted to in-frame clones and leaves out a portion. The sample yields some 2,600 clones, under 90% seen once. The material sequenced was tumor tissue, taken from a patient treated with anti-PD-1 therapy. Receptors were obtained from a female donor with metastatic renal cell carcinoma.

This clone was observed once. The chain combines TRBV30 with TRBJ1-5; TRBD1 might be the D (5 bases). Germline V gene sequence: CDR1 GTSNPN, CDR2 SVGIG (reference sequence). Trimming left V 2 bases short and J 7 bases short, with 12 bases between. This CDR3 comprises 13 residues. As DNA, the CDR3 is TGTGCCTGGAGTCCCGACAGTAGGCAGCCCCAGCATTTT. Protein: CAWSPDSRQPQHF.

The V gene is TRBV11-2, the J gene TRBJ2-3, with a possible D match to TRBD2 (5 bases). Germline V CDR1 and CDR2: SGHAT, FQNNGV. Trimming cost V 8 bases and J 1 base, with 25 bases left between them. The CDR3 is 18 residues long. The CDR3 nucleotides read TGTGCCAGCTCCCTTTTACTTGGGTGGGAGAAGGGCACAGATACGCAGTATTTT. The encoded protein is CASSLLLGWEKGTDTQYF.

V and J are TRBV30 and TRBJ1-1, with TRBD1 identical over 7 bases. This CDR3 has 13 amino acids. V was pared by 2 bases and J by 7 bases, with 7 bases of the junction left unmatched. Germline CDR1 reads GTSNPN; CDR2 reads SVGIG (reference sequence). Here the CDR3 reads CAWSPPHRGEAFF. The CDR3 DNA reads TGTGCCTGGAGTCCCCCGCACAGGGGTGAAGCTTTCTTT.

This clone has a handful of counts. V usage is TRBV19 and J usage is TRBJ2-3; 8 bases map to TRBD1. This CDR3 is built from 13 residues. Germline-derived CDR1 and CDR2 are LNHDA and SQIVND (reference sequence). V dropped 7 bases and J dropped 3; count of bases not matched to a gene: 3. CDR3 sequence reads: CASTRQGTDTQYF. In DNA, the CDR3 is TGTGCCAGTACCAGACAGGGGACAGATACGCAGTATTTT. Based on the CDR3 plus reference TRBV19 and TRBJ2-3, the full variable domain is DGGITQSPKYLFRKEGQNVTLSCEQNLNHDAMYWYRQDPGQGLRLIYYSQIVNDFQKGDIAEGYSVSREKKESFPLTVTSAQKNPTAFYLCASTRQGTDTQYFGPGTRLTVL.

The chain has TRBV5-4 and TRBJ2-5; D possibly uses TRBD1 or TRBD2 (6 bases each). CDR1 is SGHNT, CDR2 YYREEE, per germline (reference sequence). V dropped 4 bases and J dropped 1 base, with 14 bases sitting between them. The CDR3 runs to 15 residues. The CDR3 DNA reads TGTGCCAGCAGCCCGGAGGGGGTGGGCCAAGAGACCCAGTACTTC. This sequence encodes CASSPEGVGQETQYF.

The chain uses TRBV5-4 and TRBJ2-7; 7 bases agree with TRBD1. The V segment lost 4 bases and the J segment 2 bases; nucleotides outside the gene matches: 3. Germline V lookup: CDR1 SGHNT, CDR2 YYREEE (reference sequence). This CDR3 spans 13 amino acids. The CDR3 loop reads CASSPGTAYEQYF. In DNA, the CDR3 is TGTGCCAGCAGCCCCGGGACAGCCTACGAGCAGTACTTC.

The V gene is TRBV6-1, the J gene TRBJ2-3; D gene unclear. With 7 bases removed from V and 3 bases from J, the gap between germline ends came to 5 bases. Germline CDR1 is MNHNS and CDR2 is SASEGT. The CDR3 spans 11 residues. Here the CDR3 DNA reads TGTGCCAGCATCGGGACAGATACGCAGTATTTT. Encoded protein: CASIGTDTQYF.

V usage is TRBV6-5 and J usage is TRBJ1-2; a weak D match, TRBD1 (6 bases). V was cut by 7 bases and J by 8 bases, with 20 bases left in between. There are 14 residues in the CDR3. Germline V gene data show CDR1 as MNHEY and CDR2 as SVGAGI. The DNA for the CDR3 is TGTGCCAGCACTAAGGGGAACAGGGCCTTAGGCTACACCTTC. Amino acid sequence: CASTKGNRALGYTF.

This clone was counted once. Germline and junction disagree at one end, which may indicate a read error. The chain links TRBV2 to TRBJ1-5; TRBD1 aligns across 7 bases. The germline V gene has CDR1 SNHLY and CDR2 FYNNEI. The CDR3 has 15 residues. Here the CDR3 DNA reads TGTGCCAGCATTGAAGGGGGCCGTAGCAATCAGCCCCAGCATTTT. This codes for CASIEGGRSNQPQHF.

The chain joins TRBV7-2 to TRBJ1-3, with D maybe TRBD1 (5 bases). The V end was cut by 1 base, the J end by 4 bases, with 14 bases between. Germline V gene lookup returns CDR1 SGHTA and CDR2 FQGNSA. There are 16 residues in the CDR3. DNA for the CDR3: TGTGCCAGCAGCTTAGGTACCTCGGGGCTCGGAAACACCATATATTTT. Amino acid sequence: CASSLGTSGLGNTIYF.

The rearrangement links TRBV6-5 to TRBJ2-5; D is uncertain. The ends were cut back, 2 bases at V and 9 bases at J, with 13 bases in the middle. The CDR3 spans 13 residues. From germline, CDR1 is MNHEY and CDR2 SVGAGI. The CDR3 spells CASSYLSPWAQYF. CDR3 bases: TGTGCCAGCAGTTACCTCTCACCTTGGGCCCAGTACTTC.

This clone was observed a single time. The rearrangement joins TRBV19 to TRBJ2-1; TRBD1 matches 7 bases. V gave up 5 bases and J gave up 10 bases; unmatched junction bases: 8. The CDR3 runs 13 residues. Germline-derived CDR1 and CDR2 are LNHDA and SQIVND (reference sequence). The CDR3 spells CASSGTSTGEQFF. For the CDR3, the DNA is TGTGCCAGTAGTGGGACCTCGACAGGGGAGCAGTTCTTC.

V usage is TRBV7-9 and J usage is TRBJ2-5; D remains ambiguous. The CDR3 runs 12 residues. Trimming stripped 5 bases from V and 7 bases from J, with 11 bases between. Germline values: CDR1 SEHNR, CDR2 FQNEAQ (reference sequence). CDR3 coding DNA: TGTGCCAGCAGCAATAGGTTAGGGACCCAGTACTTC. It specifies CASSNRLGTQYF.

V usage is TRBV6-6 and J usage is TRBJ1-1; D is ambiguous. The CDR3 length is 12 residues. Germline CDR1 is MNHNY and CDR2 is SVGAGI (reference sequence). V was shortened by 2 bases and J by 3 bases, with 4 bases between the two germline ends. The CDR3 is CASSYGDTEAFF. CDR3 DNA sequence: TGTGCCAGCAGTTACGGGGACACTGAAGCTTTCTTT.

This sequence joins TRBV11-2 and TRBJ1-2, with no clear D. Germline V gene lookup returns CDR1 SGHAT and CDR2 FQNNGV. Trimming removed 5 bases at V and 4 bases at J, with 14 bases between. CDR3 length equals 14 residues. For the CDR3, the DNA is TGTGCCAGCAGCGCCCAGCGGATCGCCTATGGCTACACCTTC. It is translated as CASSAQRIAYGYTF.

The rearrangement joins TRBV5-1 to TRBJ2-3, with D possibly being TRBD2 (7 bases). Trimming took 2 bases from V and 0 from J, leaving 13 bases between them. Germline assignment: CDR1 SGHRS and CDR2 YFSETQ. The CDR3 totals 16 residues. The CDR3 DNA sequence: TGCGCCAGCAGCTTTGGGGGGGCTACGAGCACAGATACGCAGTATTTT. This gives the protein CASSFGGATSTDTQYF.

This chain joins TRBV7-9 and TRBJ1-5, with D unclear. The V and J ends lost 5 bases and 3 bases respectively, with 17 bases between them. Germline loops: CDR1 SEHNR, CDR2 FQNEAQ (reference sequence). CDR3 size: 16 residues. CDR3 DNA sequence: TGTGCCAGCAGCACGGGTGTATCGGGTCCCAATCAGCCCCAGCATTTT. It yields the protein CASSTGVSGPNQPQHF.

This sequence joins TRBV6-6 and TRBJ1-1, with 7 bases matching TRBD1. CDR1 is MNHNY and CDR2 is SVGAGI in the germline V gene (reference sequence). V shed 4 bases, J shed 1 base, and the junction held 3 bases outside the gene matches. This CDR3 is 14 amino acids long. CDR3 region: CASSFWTGNTEAFF. The CDR3 region has the DNA TGTGCCAGCAGTTTCTGGACAGGGAACACTGAAGCTTTCTTT.

This clone was detected only a few times. J is TRBJ1-1 and V is TRBV6-5; 7 bases are shared with TRBD1. CDR3 length equals 14 residues. V shed 4 bases, J shed 7 bases, and the junction held 9 bases outside the gene matches. The germline V gene has CDR1 MNHEY and CDR2 SVGAGI. The CDR3 coding sequence is TGTGCCAGCAGTTCACCCAGGGGGAAGGGTGAAGCTTTCTTT. Amino acid sequence: CASSSPRGKGEAFF.

This clone came up once. This chain uses TRBV2 with TRBJ1-4; D gene ambiguous. Germline assignment: CDR1 SNHLY and CDR2 FYNNEI. CDR3 size: 15 residues. V lost 4 bases and J lost 4, with 13 bases in between. CDR3 protein: CASSVRLTDNEKLFF. CDR3 bases: TGTGCCAGCAGTGTTAGGCTCACAGATAATGAAAAACTGTTTTTT.